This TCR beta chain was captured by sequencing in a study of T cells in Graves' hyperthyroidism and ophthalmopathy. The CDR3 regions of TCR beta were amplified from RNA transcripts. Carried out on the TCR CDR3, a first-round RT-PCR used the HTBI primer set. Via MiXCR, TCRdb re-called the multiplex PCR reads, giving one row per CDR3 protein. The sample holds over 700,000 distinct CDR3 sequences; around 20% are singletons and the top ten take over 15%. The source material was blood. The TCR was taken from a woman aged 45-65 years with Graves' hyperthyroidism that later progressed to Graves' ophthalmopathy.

The DNA for the CDR3 is TGTGCCAGCAGCTTGGCTGGACAGATTTATCAGCCCCAGCATTTT. It specifies CASSLAGQIYQPQHF. V usage is TRBV5-8 and J usage is TRBJ1-5, with D maybe TRBD1 (6 bases). V was clipped by 0 bases and J by 5 bases, with 12 bases between them. CDR1 and CDR2 (germline): SGHTS, YDEGEE. CDR3 length: 15 amino acids. The whole variable domain, remainder taken from reference TRBV5-8 and TRBJ1-5, is EAGVTQSPTHLIKTRGQQATLRCSPISGHTSVYWYQQALGLGLQFLLWYDEGEERNRGNFPPRFSGRQFPNYSSELNVNALELEDSALYLCASSLAGQIYQPQHFGDGTRLSIL.